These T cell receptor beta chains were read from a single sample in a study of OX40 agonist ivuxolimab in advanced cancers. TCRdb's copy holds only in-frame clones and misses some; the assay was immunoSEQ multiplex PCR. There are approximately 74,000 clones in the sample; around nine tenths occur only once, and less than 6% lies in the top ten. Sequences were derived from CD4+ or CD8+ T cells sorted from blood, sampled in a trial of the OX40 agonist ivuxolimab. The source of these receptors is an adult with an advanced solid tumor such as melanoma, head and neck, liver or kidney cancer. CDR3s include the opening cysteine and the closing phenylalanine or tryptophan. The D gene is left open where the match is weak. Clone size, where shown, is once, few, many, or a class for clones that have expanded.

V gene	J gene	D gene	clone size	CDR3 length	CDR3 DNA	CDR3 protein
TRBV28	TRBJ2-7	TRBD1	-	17	TGTGCCAGCAGTTTAGGGACAGGGGGCTCGCCGTCCTACGAGCAGTACTTC	CASSLGTGGSPSYEQYF
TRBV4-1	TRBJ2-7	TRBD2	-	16	TGCGCCAGCAGCCAAGAGGGGGGGATCTTGACCTACGAGCAGTACTTC	CASSQEGGILTYEQYF
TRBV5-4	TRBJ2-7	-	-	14	TGTGCCAGCAGCTTGGCTTTGGGTTCCTACGAGCAGTACTTC	CASSLALGSYEQYF
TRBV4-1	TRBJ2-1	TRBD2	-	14	TGCGCCAGCGTTTGGACTAGCGGGGGTGGAGAGCAGTTCTTC	CASVWTSGGGEQFF
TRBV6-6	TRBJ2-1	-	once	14	TGTGCCAGCAGTTTCGTGGCGGGCCACAATGAGCAGTTCTTC	CASSFVAGHNEQFF
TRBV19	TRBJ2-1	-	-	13	TGTGCCAGTAGTTCGGGACTTTACAATGAGCAGTTCTTC	CASSSGLYNEQFF
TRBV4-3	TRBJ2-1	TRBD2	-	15	TGCGCCAGCTCCAAAGGGGCGGGAGTGGAGAATGAGCAGTTCTTC	CASSKGAGVENEQFF
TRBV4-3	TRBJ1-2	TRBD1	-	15	TGCGCCAGCAGCCAAGACTCAGGGGGTCTCTATGGCTACACCTTC	CASSQDSGGLYGYTF
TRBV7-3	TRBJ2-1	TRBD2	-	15	TGTGCCAGCAGCTTAACTAGCGGGAGCGGCAATGAGCAGTTCTTC	CASSLTSGSGNEQFF
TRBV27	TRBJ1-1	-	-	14	TGTGCCAGCAGTTTAAGATCAGGGCAGGGTGAAGCTTTCTTT	CASSLRSGQGEAFF
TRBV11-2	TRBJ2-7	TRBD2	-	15	TGTGCCAGCAGCCTTCTAGCGGGGGGAGACTACGAGCAGTACTTC	CASSLLAGGDYEQYF
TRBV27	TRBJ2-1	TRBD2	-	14	TGTGCCAGCAGTGGGAGCGGGGGGGCCAATGAGCAGTTCTTC	CASSGSGGANEQFF
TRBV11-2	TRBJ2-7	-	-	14	TGTGCCAGCAGCTTACCCGGACAATCCTACGAGCAGTACTTC	CASSLPGQSYEQYF
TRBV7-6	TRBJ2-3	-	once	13	TGTGCCAGCAGCTTATTTGAATGGGATACGCAGTATTTT	CASSLFEWDTQYF
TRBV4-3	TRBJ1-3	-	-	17	TGCGCCAGCAGCCAAGACCCCGGGACCGGCTCTGGAAACACCATATATTTT	CASSQDPGTGSGNTIYF
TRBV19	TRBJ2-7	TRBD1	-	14	TGTGCCAGTAGTAGGGGAACAGGGGACTACGAGCAGTACTTC	CASSRGTGDYEQYF
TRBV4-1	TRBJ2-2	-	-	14	TGCGCCAGCAGCCAAGATTTTAGCACCGGGGAGCTGTTTTTT	CASSQDFSTGELFF
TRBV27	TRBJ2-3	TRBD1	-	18	TGTGCCAGCAGCCTCTTAGGGGACAGACCCCAACGCACAGATACGCAGTATTTT	CASSLLGDRPQRTDTQYF
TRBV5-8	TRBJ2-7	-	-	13	TGTGCCAGCAGCTTGCTACGGGGCGACGAGCAGTACTTC	CASSLLRGDEQYF
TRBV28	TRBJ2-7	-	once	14	TGTGCCAGCAGTTTGTTAATGGGAGAGTACGAGCAGTACTTC	CASSLLMGEYEQYF